This T cell receptor beta chain was identified during a study of blood T cell repertoires in COVID-19. About the study: Some COVID-19 samples were acute and others convalescent; all came from the United States, Italy and Spain.

Method: immunoSEQ multiplex PCR; TCRdb's copy keeps in-frame clones and lacks some. This sample carries about 390,000 clones, approximately 87% of them seen once, and the ten largest clones take roughly 9.4%. Cohort placement rested on clinical history that participants reported themselves. This clone was recorded once. Germline-derived CDR1 and CDR2 are MNHEY and SMNVEV (reference sequence). Germline trimming cut 6 bases from V and 8 bases from J; bases unmatched to any gene: 8. CDR3 length: 14 residues. The sequenced sample consisted of PBMCs or T cells enriched from blood (not recorded which). This rearrangement joins TRBV27 to TRBJ2-4; TRBD1 matches 9 bases. This TCR came from a woman between 50 and 59 years old who had recovered from COVID-19. CDR3 in amino acids: CASRETGGSDIQYF. The CDR3 bases are TGTGCCAGCAGAGAGACAGGGGGATCGGACATTCAGTACTTC.